Given below is one T cell receptor beta chain in context. This sample was taken from a study of blood T cell repertoires in COVID-19. The wider study: Material from acute and convalescent COVID-19 was sourced from the United States, Italy and Spain.

There are 12 residues in the CDR3. Here immunoSEQ multiplex PCR was the method, and the copy in TCRdb shows in-frame clones only, minus some. Seen here are 200,000 to 250,000 clones, about four fifths observed once, and the top ten hold under 1.5%. Sequenced input: PBMCs or T cells enriched from blood (not recorded which). The receptor was isolated from a woman aged 40-49 years with acute COVID-19. J is TRBJ1-1 and V is TRBV21-1; the D call TRBD1 from the table was never checked on the DNA. TRBV21-1 is noted as a pseudogene. The CDR3 nucleotides are TGTGCCAGCAGAAGGGTAGGGGCCGAAGCTTTCTTT. It yields the protein CASRRVGAEAFF.